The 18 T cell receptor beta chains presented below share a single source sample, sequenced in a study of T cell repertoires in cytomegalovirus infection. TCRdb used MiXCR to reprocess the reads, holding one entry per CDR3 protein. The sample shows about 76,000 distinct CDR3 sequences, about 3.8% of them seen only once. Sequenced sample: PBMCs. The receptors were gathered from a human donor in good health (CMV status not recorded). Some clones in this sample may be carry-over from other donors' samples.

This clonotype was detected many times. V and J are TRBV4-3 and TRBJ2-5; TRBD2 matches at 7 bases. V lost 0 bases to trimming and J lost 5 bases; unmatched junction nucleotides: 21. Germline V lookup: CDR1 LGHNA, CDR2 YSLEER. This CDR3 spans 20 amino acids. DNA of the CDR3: TGCGCCAGCAGCCAAGATGGATATTTTGGACTTCGGGGAGGGGAGGAGACCCAGTACTTC. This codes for CASSQDGYFGLRGGEETQYF.

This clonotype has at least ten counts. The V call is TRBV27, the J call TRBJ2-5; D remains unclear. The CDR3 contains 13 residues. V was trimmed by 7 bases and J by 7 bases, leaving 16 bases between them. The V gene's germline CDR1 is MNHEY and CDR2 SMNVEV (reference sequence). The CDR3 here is CASTPQRSGTQYF. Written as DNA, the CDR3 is TGTGCCAGCACCCCACAACGTAGTGGGACCCAGTACTTC.

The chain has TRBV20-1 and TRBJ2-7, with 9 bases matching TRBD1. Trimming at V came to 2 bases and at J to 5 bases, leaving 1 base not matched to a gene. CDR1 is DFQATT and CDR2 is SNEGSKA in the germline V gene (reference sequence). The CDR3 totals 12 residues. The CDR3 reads CSARRDRDEQYF. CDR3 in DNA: TGCAGTGCTAGACGGGACAGGGACGAGCAGTACTTC.

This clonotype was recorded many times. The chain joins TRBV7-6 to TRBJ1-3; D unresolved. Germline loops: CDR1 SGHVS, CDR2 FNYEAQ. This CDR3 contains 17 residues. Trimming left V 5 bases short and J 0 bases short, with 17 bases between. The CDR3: CASSQNPPAPSGNTIYF. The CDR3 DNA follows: TGTGCCAGCAGCCAAAACCCGCCGGCGCCCTCTGGAAACACCATATATTTT.

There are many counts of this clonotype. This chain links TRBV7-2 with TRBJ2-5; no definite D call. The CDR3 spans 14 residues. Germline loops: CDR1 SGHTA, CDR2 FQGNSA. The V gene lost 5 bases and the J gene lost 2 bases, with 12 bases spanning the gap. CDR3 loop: CASSLRPRQETQYF. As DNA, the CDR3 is TGTGCCAGCAGCCTACGGCCAAGACAAGAGACCCAGTACTTC.

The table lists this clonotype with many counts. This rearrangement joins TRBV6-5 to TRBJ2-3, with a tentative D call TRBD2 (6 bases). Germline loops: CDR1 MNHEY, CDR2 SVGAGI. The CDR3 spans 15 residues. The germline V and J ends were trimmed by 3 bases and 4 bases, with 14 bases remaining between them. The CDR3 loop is CASSYNGASADTQYF. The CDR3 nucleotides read TGTGCCAGCAGTTATAATGGGGCTAGCGCAGATACGCAGTATTTT.

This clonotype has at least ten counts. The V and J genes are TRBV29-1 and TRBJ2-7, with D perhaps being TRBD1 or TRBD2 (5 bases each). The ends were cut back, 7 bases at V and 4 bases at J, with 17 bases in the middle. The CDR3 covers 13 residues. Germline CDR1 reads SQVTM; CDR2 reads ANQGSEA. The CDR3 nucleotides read TGCAGCGCCGGAGAGGGGAGTTGGTACGAGCAGTACTTC. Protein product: CSAGEGSWYEQYF.

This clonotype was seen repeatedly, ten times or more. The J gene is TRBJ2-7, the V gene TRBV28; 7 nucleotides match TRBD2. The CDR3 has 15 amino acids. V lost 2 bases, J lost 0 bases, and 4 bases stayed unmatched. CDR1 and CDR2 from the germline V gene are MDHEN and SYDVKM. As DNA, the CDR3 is TGTGCCAGCAGTTTAGGAGCGGGGAGCTCCTACGAGCAGTACTTC. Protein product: CASSLGAGSSYEQYF. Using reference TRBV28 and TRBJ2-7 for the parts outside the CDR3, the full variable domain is DVKVTQSSRYLVKRTGEKVFLECVQDMDHENMFWYRQDPGLGLRLIYFSYDVKMKEKGDIPEGYSVSREKKERFSLILESASTNQTSMYLCASSLGAGSSYEQYFGPGTRLTVT.

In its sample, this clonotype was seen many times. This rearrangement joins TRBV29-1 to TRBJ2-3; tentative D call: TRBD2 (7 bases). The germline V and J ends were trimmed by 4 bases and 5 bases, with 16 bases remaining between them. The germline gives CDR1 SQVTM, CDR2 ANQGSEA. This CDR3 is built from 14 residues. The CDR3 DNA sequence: TGCAGCGTTGGACCCGGGGGGCTGGGAGATACGCAGTATTTT. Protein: CSVGPGGLGDTQYF.

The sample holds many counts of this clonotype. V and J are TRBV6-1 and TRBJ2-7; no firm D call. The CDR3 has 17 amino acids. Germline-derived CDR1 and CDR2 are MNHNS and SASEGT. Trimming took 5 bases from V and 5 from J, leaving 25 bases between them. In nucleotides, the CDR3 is TGTGCCAGCAGTTATAGTGTGGGATCCCTCCCCACGGACGAGCAGTACTTC. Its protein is CASSYSVGSLPTDEQYF.

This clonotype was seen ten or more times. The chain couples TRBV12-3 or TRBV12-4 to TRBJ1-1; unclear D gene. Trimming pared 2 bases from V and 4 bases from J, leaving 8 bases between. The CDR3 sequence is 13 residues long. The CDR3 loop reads CASSLRGSTEAFF. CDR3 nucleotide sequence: TGTGCCAGCAGTTTAAGAGGAAGCACTGAAGCTTTCTTT.

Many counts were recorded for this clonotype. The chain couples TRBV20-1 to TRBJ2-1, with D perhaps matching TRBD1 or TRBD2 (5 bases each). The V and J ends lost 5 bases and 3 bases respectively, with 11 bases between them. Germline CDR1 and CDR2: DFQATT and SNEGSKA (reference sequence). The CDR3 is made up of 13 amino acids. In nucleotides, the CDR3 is TGCAGTGCTCGAGGGACCATCTACAATGAGCAGTTCTTC. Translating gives CSARGTIYNEQFF.

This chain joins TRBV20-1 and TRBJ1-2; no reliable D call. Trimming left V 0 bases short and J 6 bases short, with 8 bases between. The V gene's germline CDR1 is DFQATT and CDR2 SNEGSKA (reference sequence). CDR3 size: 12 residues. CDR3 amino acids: CSARELENGYTF. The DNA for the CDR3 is TGCAGTGCTAGAGAATTAGAGAATGGCTACACCTTC.

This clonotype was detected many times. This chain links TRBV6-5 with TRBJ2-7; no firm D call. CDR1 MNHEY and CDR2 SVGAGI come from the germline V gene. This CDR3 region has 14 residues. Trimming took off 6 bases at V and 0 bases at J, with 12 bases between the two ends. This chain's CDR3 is CASRTLPSSYEQYF. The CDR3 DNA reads TGTGCCAGCAGGACACTCCCAAGCTCCTACGAGCAGTACTTC.

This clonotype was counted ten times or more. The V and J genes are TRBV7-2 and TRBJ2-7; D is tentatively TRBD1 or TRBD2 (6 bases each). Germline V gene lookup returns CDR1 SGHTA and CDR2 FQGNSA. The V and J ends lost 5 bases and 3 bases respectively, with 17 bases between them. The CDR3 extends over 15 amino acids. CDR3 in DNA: TGTGCCAGCAGCGAAAGAGGAGGGGGTTACTACGAGCAGTACTTC. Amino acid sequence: CASSERGGGYYEQYF.

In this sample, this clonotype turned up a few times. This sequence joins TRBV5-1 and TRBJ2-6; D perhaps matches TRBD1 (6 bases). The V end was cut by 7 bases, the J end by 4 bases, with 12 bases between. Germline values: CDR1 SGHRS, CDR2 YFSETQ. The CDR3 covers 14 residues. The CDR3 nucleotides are TGCGCCAGCTTGGGGGCGGCCGGGGCCAACGTCCTGACTTTC. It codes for CASLGAAGANVLTF.

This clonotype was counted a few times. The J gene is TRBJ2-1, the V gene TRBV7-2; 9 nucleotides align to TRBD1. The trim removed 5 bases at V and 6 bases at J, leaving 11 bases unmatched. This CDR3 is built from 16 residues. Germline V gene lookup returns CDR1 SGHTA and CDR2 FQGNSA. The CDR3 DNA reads TGTGCCAGCAGCGGCTGGACAGGGGTTATCTTCAATGAGCAGTTCTTC. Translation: CASSGWTGVIFNEQFF.

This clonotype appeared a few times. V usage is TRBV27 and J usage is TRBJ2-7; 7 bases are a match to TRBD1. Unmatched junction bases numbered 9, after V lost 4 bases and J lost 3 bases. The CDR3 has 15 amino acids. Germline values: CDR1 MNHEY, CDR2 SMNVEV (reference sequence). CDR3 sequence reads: CASSSLTDRIYEQYF. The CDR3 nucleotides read TGTGCCAGCAGTTCCCTAACGGACAGGATCTACGAGCAGTACTTC.